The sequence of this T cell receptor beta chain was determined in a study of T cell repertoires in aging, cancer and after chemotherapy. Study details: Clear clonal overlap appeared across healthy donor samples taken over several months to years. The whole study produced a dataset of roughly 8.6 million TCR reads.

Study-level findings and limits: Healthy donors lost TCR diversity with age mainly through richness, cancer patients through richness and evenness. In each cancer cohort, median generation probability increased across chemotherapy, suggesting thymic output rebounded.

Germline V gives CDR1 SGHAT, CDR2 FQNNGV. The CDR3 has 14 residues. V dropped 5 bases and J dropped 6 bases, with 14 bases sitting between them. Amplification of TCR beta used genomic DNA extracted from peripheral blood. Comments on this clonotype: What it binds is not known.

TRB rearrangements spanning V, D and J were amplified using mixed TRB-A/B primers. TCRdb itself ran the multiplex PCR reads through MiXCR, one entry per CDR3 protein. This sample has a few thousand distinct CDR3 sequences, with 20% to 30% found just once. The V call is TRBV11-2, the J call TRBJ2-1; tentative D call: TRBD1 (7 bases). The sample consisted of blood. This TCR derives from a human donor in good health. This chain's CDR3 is CASSPRGDSNEQFF. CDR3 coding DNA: TGTGCCAGCAGCCCGAGGGGGGACAGCAATGAGCAGTTCTTC.